These 18 T cell receptor beta chains share one sample of origin, sequenced in a study of cytomegalovirus exposure and HLA in healthy donors. Amplification used 60 Vbeta primers and 13 Jbeta primers. Repertoires were generated with immunoSEQ multiplex PCR, while TCRdb's copy carries only in-frame clones and drops some. Of fewer than 70,000 clones listed, roughly 83% were seen once; the top ten hold more than 1.5%. The source material was PBMCs. The receptors were sampled from a human donor in good health.

This clone was seen only a few times. The chain links TRBV15 to TRBJ2-7; unclear D gene. The length of the CDR3 is 14 residues. Germline CDR1 is LNHNV and CDR2 is YYDKDF (reference sequence). V was shortened by 1 base and J by 0 bases, with 7 bases between the two germline ends. CDR3 coding DNA: TGTGCCACCAGCAGAGTAAGGAGCTCCTACGAGCAGTACTTC. Protein: CATSRVRSSYEQYF.

The DNA for the CDR3 is TGTGCCAGCAGTGAAGGGACAGGTCGCTATAATTCACCCCTCCACTTT. This encodes CASSEGTGRYNSPLHF. The V call is TRBV6-1, the J call TRBJ1-6; 7 bases map to TRBD1. The V gene end was trimmed by 1 base and the J gene end by 3 bases; junction bases not matched to a gene: 3. There are 16 residues in the CDR3. Per germline, CDR1 MNHNS and CDR2 SASEGT.

This clone was seen a single time. The J gene is TRBJ1-2, the V gene TRBV28, with 8 bases aligning to TRBD1. Losses at the gene ends were 5 bases for V and 8 bases for J; bases not matched to a gene: 13. CDR3 size: 15 residues. CDR1 MDHEN and CDR2 SYDVKM come from the germline V gene. CDR3 protein: CASSPTGALFRGYTF. The CDR3 region has the DNA TGTGCCAGCAGTCCGACAGGGGCACTCTTTCGGGGCTACACCTTC.

The V call is TRBV19, the J call TRBJ2-1; 9 bases match TRBD2. Germline CDR1 is LNHDA and CDR2 is SQIVND (reference sequence). The ends lost 2 bases at V and 5 bases at J; junction bases unmatched: 7. CDR3 size: 16 residues. The CDR3 loop is CASSILGLAGHNEQFF. The DNA of the CDR3 is TGTGCCAGTAGTATATTAGGCCTAGCGGGGCACAATGAGCAGTTCTTC.

J is TRBJ2-7 and V is TRBV7-3, with D possibly TRBD2 on 6 matching bases. Germline V gene data show CDR1 as SGHTA and CDR2 as FQGTGA. The CDR3 runs to 13 residues. V was pared by 3 bases and J by 3 bases, with 9 bases between. The CDR3 nucleotides are TGTGCCAGCAGCTTGACGCGGGACTACGAGCAGTACTTC. Protein sequence: CASSLTRDYEQYF.

The rearrangement uses TRBV9 and TRBJ2-1, with 8 bases lining up with TRBD2. CDR3 length equals 17 residues. V dropped 1 base and J dropped 10; count of bases not matched to a gene: 16. Germline loops: CDR1 SGDLS, CDR2 YYNGEE. The CDR3 loop is CASSVYTRSGSNNEQFF. The CDR3 coding sequence is TGTGCCAGCAGCGTATATACGAGGAGCGGGAGTAATAACGAGCAGTTCTTC.

DNA for the CDR3: TGCGCCAGCAGCCAAGAACCAACAGGGTCCGGGGAGCTGTTTTTT. Its protein is CASSQEPTGSGELFF. This chain uses TRBV4-3 with TRBJ2-2; TRBD1 might be the D (6 bases). Trimming pared 0 bases from V and 6 bases from J, leaving 11 bases between. The length of the CDR3 is 15 residues. Germline V CDR1 and CDR2: LGHNA, YSLEER.

The V call is TRBV7-2, the J call TRBJ2-1; 8 nucleotides agree with TRBD2. J lost 4 bases, V lost 3 bases, and 11 bases had no gene match. Germline values: CDR1 SGHTA, CDR2 FQGNSA. This CDR3 contains 17 residues. The CDR3 DNA sequence: TGTGCCAGCAGCTTTGTTGTTGGGGCGGGAGGATACAATGAGCAGTTCTTC. This encodes CASSFVVGAGGYNEQFF.

The genes are TRBV30 and TRBJ2-3; the match to TRBD2 covers 8 bases. The CDR3 loop spans 12 amino acids. Germline lookup yields CDR1 GTSNPN and CDR2 SVGIG (reference sequence). The V segment lost 3 bases and the J segment 6 bases; nucleotides outside the gene matches: 2. DNA of the CDR3: TGTGCCTGGAGCGGGGGGGCCGATACGCAGTATTTT. Its translation: CAWSGGADTQYF.

The chain combines TRBV11-2 with TRBJ2-5, with TRBD2 matching over 13 bases. V shed 4 bases and J 4 bases; nucleotides not matched to a gene: 3. The CDR3 runs to 15 residues. Germline V gene lookup returns CDR1 SGHAT and CDR2 FQNNGV. For the CDR3, the DNA is TGTGCCAGCAGCTCGGGACTAGCGGGAAGAGAGACCCAGTACTTC. Translating gives CASSSGLAGRETQYF.

V and J are TRBV29-1 and TRBJ2-5, with D possibly matching TRBD2 (5 bases). This CDR3 is built from 12 residues. CDR1 and CDR2 (germline): SQVTM, ANQGSEA. V was trimmed by 1 base and J by 2 bases, leaving 5 bases between them. The CDR3 region is CSVEAGQETQYF. The CDR3 DNA follows: TGCAGCGTTGAAGCGGGGCAAGAGACCCAGTACTTC.

The rearrangement joins TRBV10-1 to TRBJ2-3; D is ambiguous. The V gene's germline CDR1 is WNHNN and CDR2 SYGVQD (reference sequence). The ends were cut back, 4 bases at V and 2 bases at J, with 10 bases in the middle. The CDR3 loop spans 14 amino acids. The CDR3 coding sequence is TGCGCCAGCAGTGGGCGAGGATACACAGATACGCAGTATTTT. As protein: CASSGRGYTDTQYF.

The V call is TRBV6-4, the J call TRBJ2-1; maybe TRBD2 (5 bases). V was shortened by 5 bases and J by 9 bases, with 14 bases between the two germline ends. CDR3 size: 13 residues. Per the germline V gene, CDR1 is MRHNA and CDR2 is SNTAGT. The CDR3 reads CASSPTSSSEQFF. For the CDR3, the DNA is TGTGCCAGCAGTCCCACTAGTTCCAGTGAGCAGTTCTTC.

The chain links TRBV7-9 to TRBJ2-1, with 10 nucleotides matching TRBD2. J was trimmed by 10 bases and V by 1 base; bases with no gene match: 4. The CDR3 has 14 amino acids. Germline lookup yields CDR1 SEHNR and CDR2 FQNEAQ (reference sequence). Written as DNA, the CDR3 is TGTGCCAGCAGCTTAGTCCTAGCGGGAGTCGAGCAGTTCTTC. As protein: CASSLVLAGVEQFF.

V usage is TRBV5-1 and J usage is TRBJ1-6, with TRBD1 matching 8 bases. Germline CDR1 and CDR2: SGHRS and YFSETQ. This CDR3 spans 14 amino acids. The V segment lost 7 bases and the J segment 9 bases; nucleotides outside the gene matches: 9. The CDR3 DNA reads TGCGCCAGCTTTGAGGGACAGGCAGGTTCACCCCTCCACTTT. Amino acid sequence: CASFEGQAGSPLHF.

The chain combines TRBV7-9 with TRBJ2-5; no reliable D call. Looked up from germline, CDR1 is SEHNR and CDR2 is FQNEAQ (reference sequence). Trimming removed 6 bases at V and 5 bases at J, with 10 bases between. The CDR3 totals 12 residues. The CDR3 DNA follows: TGTGCCAGCAGTTCAGATGGTGAGACCCAGTACTTC. This encodes CASSSDGETQYF.

The CDR3 DNA reads as TGTGCCAGCATTCTAGGCGGGACAGGGGGCGGTGAGACCCAGTACTTC. Translation: CASILGGTGGGETQYF. The J gene is TRBJ2-5, the V gene TRBV6-6; TRBD1 aligns across 12 bases. In germline, CDR1 is MNHNY, CDR2 SVGAGI (reference sequence). The CDR3 is 16 residues long. Trimming removed 7 bases from V and 5 bases from J; junction bases left unmatched: 11.

This chain joins TRBV11-3 and TRBJ2-4; TRBD1 matches 7 bases. CDR3 length: 16 amino acids. Germline CDR1 reads SGHNT; CDR2 reads YENEEA. J was trimmed by 2 bases and V by 3 bases; bases with no gene match: 7. CDR3 loop: CASSFGQGVPKNIQYF. As DNA, the CDR3 is TGTGCCAGCAGCTTCGGGCAGGGGGTACCCAAAAACATTCAGTACTTC.